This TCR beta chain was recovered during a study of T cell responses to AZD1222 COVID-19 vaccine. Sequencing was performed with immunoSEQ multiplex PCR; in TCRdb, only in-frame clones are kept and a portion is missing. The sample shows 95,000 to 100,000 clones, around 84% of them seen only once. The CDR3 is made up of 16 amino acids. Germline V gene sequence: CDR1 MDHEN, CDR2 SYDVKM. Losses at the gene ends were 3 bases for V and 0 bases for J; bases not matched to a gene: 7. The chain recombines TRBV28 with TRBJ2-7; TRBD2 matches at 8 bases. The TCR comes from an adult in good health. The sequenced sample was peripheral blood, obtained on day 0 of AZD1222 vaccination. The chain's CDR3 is CASSFRDSGVSYEQYF. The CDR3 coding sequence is TGTGCCAGCAGTTTTCGGGATAGCGGGGTCTCCTACGAGCAGTACTTC.